This paragraph covers one T cell receptor (beta chain) sequence. No antigen is known for it. Unsorted cryopreserved PBMC were sequenced, averaging approximately 100,000 T cells per clinical donor. This sample was included in a study of T cells in tuberculosis. V trimming: 4 bases; J trimming: 7 bases; junction bases outside the gene matches: 7. Per the germline V gene, CDR1 is MNHEY and CDR2 is SVGAGI. The CDR3 runs 14 residues. Some clones are missing from TCRdb's copy, which holds only in-frame ones; the method was immunoSEQ multiplex PCR. Altogether 25,000 to 35,000 clones are present, roughly 94% being singletons, with the ten largest covering about 7.6%. Study conclusions and caveats: A GMM-specific repertoire classifier reached 80% to 90% accuracy, AUROC 0.90.

This chain connects TRBV6-5 to TRBJ1-1, with TRBD1 identical over 9 bases. This TCR was recovered from a donor aged 10-29 years with latent tuberculosis or without tuberculosis infection. The sequencing sample was made of PBMCs. The CDR3 sequence: CASSLDRGWGEAFF. The DNA for the CDR3 is TGTGCCAGCAGTTTGGACAGGGGCTGGGGTGAAGCTTTCTTT.